These 29 T cell receptor beta chains came from one sample sequenced in a study of blood T cell repertoires in COVID-19. The method was immunoSEQ multiplex PCR; TCRdb's version includes in-frame clones alone and lacks a portion of them. The sample records about 210,000 clones, about nine tenths being singletons. The sequenced sample was peripheral blood. These TCRs come from a man aged 18 to 29 with active or convalescent COVID-19.

This chain connects TRBV12-5 to TRBJ2-2; TRBD1 aligns across 8 bases. The germline V gene has CDR1 LGHNT and CDR2 FRNRAP. This CDR3 has 15 residues. Trimming cost V 5 bases and J 5 bases; bases outside gene matches: 7. CDR3 in amino acids: CASGLDRGWTGELFF. The CDR3 coding sequence is TGTGCTAGTGGTCTCGACAGGGGTTGGACCGGGGAGCTGTTTTTT. The full variable domain, its missing parts supplied by reference TRBV12-5 and TRBJ2-2, is DARVTQTPRHKVTEMGQEVTMRCQPILGHNTVFWYRQTMMQGLELLAYFRNRAPLDDSGMPKDRFSAEMPDATLATLKIQPSEPRDSAVYFCASGLDRGWTGELFFGEGSRLTVL.

V usage is TRBV6-2 or TRBV6-3 and J usage is TRBJ2-7, with TRBD2 matching 11 bases. V was clipped by 2 bases and J by 0 bases; unmatched bases: 9. CDR3 size: 18 residues. CDR1 and CDR2 from the germline V gene are MNHEY and SVGEGT. CDR3 in DNA: TGTGCCAGCAGTTACAGTACTAGCGGGGGCGATTACTCCTACGAGCAGTACTTC. It translates to CASSYSTSGGDYSYEQYF.

The chain employs TRBV6-2 or TRBV6-3 and TRBJ2-5; 7 nucleotides match TRBD2. The CDR3 has 17 residues. J was trimmed by 3 bases and V by 2 bases; bases with no gene match: 12. The germline CDR1 and CDR2 sequences are MNHEY and SVGEGT. CDR3: CASSYTTSVREKETQYF. The DNA of the CDR3 is TGTGCCAGCAGTTACACCACTAGCGTTAGGGAGAAAGAGACCCAGTACTTC.

This clone came up once. CDR3 loop: CASSDRDRVLGETQYF. The CDR3 DNA reads TGTGCCAGCAGCGACCGGGACAGGGTTTTGGGAGAGACCCAGTACTTC. V gene TRBV7-8 combines with J gene TRBJ2-5; TRBD1 matches at 9 bases. Germline trimming cut 5 bases from V and 4 bases from J; bases unmatched to any gene: 11. The CDR3 totals 16 residues. CDR1 and CDR2 from the germline V gene are SGHVS and FQNEAQ.

The chain is built from TRBV14 and TRBJ1-1; D is perhaps TRBD1 (6 bases). Germline V gene sequence: CDR1 SGHDN, CDR2 FVKESK. The V gene lost 2 bases and the J gene lost 1 base, with 8 bases spanning the gap. The CDR3 has 14 amino acids. CDR3: CASSQYRANTEAFF. Written as DNA, the CDR3 is TGTGCCAGCAGCCAATACAGGGCGAACACTGAAGCTTTCTTT.

The chain employs TRBV9 and TRBJ2-1, with TRBD2 identical over 8 bases. The trim removed 0 bases at V and 6 bases at J, leaving 5 bases unmatched. The length of the CDR3 is 15 residues. CDR1 is SGDLS and CDR2 is YYNGEE in the germline V gene. DNA for the CDR3: TGTGCCAGCAGCGTAGGAACTAGCGGCTTCAATGAGCAGTTCTTC. It codes for CASSVGTSGFNEQFF.

The rearrangement links TRBV15 to TRBJ2-3, with a possible D match to TRBD2 (7 bases). V was pared by 5 bases and J by 2 bases, with 17 bases between. The CDR3 extends over 16 amino acids. Germline CDR1 is LNHNV and CDR2 is YYDKDF (reference sequence). DNA for the CDR3: TGTGCCACCAGCTTGTCGGGGAGGGGGTACACAGATACGCAGTATTTT. This translates into CATSLSGRGYTDTQYF.

The chain combines TRBV11-2 with TRBJ1-2, with TRBD1 matching over 8 bases. This CDR3 contains 16 residues. Germline CDR1 SGHAT, CDR2 FQNNGV. V trimming: 1 base; J trimming: 3 bases; junction bases outside the gene matches: 7. CDR3 sequence reads: CASSLGGYRGYYGYTF. CDR3 DNA sequence: TGTGCCAGCAGCTTAGGTGGTTACAGGGGGTACTATGGCTACACCTTC. The full variable domain, rest sourced from reference TRBV11-2 and TRBJ1-2, is EAGVAQSPRYKIIEKRQSVAFWCNPISGHATLYWYQQILGQGPKLLIQFQNNGVVDDSQLPKDRFSAERLKGVDSTLKIQPAKLEDSAVYLCASSLGGYRGYYGYTFGSGTRLTVV.

This clone was seen only once. The V call is TRBV7-8, the J call TRBJ2-2; 9 bases match TRBD1. V lost 1 base and J lost 4; bases outside the gene matches: 13. The CDR3 has 19 residues. Germline loops: CDR1 SGHVS, CDR2 FQNEAQ. CDR3: CASSLGVLGGTGITGELFF. DNA for the CDR3: TGTGCCAGCAGCTTAGGAGTTTTAGGCGGGACAGGGATCACCGGGGAGCTGTTTTTT.

The chain is built from TRBV7-2 and TRBJ1-6; possible D gene TRBD1, 6 bases. The germline CDR1 and CDR2 sequences are SGHTA and FQGNSA. CDR3 length: 14 amino acids. V gave up 5 bases and J gave up 9 bases, with 14 bases separating them. The CDR3 here is CASSTHPQGSPLHF. The CDR3 region has the DNA TGTGCCAGCAGCACACACCCACAGGGTTCACCCCTCCACTTT. The variable domain in full, with the rest retrieved from reference TRBV7-2 and TRBJ1-6, is GAGVSQSPSNKVTEKGKDVELRCDPISGHTALYWYRQSLGQGLEFLIYFQGNSAPDKSGLPSDRFSAERTGGSVSTLTIQRTQQEDSAVYLCASSTHPQGSPLHFGNGTRLTVT.

This chain links TRBV7-9 with TRBJ2-7; TRBD2 aligns across 12 bases. The CDR3 is 15 amino acids. V lost 5 bases, J lost 4 bases, and 6 bases stayed unmatched. CDR1 and CDR2 from the germline V gene are SEHNR and FQNEAQ (reference sequence). The CDR3 reads CASSPGLAGYYEQYF. The DNA for the CDR3 is TGTGCCAGCAGCCCCGGACTAGCGGGGTATTACGAGCAGTACTTC.

This chain connects TRBV4-1 to TRBJ1-1; D may be TRBD1 (6 bases). Germline lookup yields CDR1 MGHRA and CDR2 YSYEKL. The V and J ends lost 2 bases and 2 bases respectively, with 12 bases between them. This CDR3 contains 15 residues. In DNA, the CDR3 is TGCGCCAGCAGCCAAACAGGACAGTCTAACACTGAAGCTTTCTTT. It translates to CASSQTGQSNTEAFF.

CDR3 sequence (DNA): TGTGCCAGCAGCCAAAAGGGACAGGGTGTTGCTGGAAACACCATATATTTT. Amino acids: CASSQKGQGVAGNTIYF. The J gene is TRBJ1-3, the V gene TRBV5-5, with 9 bases that match TRBD1. V trimming: 4 bases; J trimming: 2 bases; junction bases outside the gene matches: 10. The CDR3 spans 17 residues. The germline gives CDR1 SGHKS, CDR2 YYEKEE (reference sequence). The variable domain in full, with the rest retrieved from reference TRBV5-5 and TRBJ1-3, is DAGVTQSPTHLIKTRGQQVTLRCSPISGHKSVSWYQQVLGQGPQFIFQYYEKEERGRGNFPDRFSARQFPNYSSELNVNALLLGDSALYLCASSQKGQGVAGNTIYFGEGSWLTVV.

The chain uses TRBV5-4 and TRBJ2-5, with 8 bases aligning to TRBD2. Germline V gives CDR1 SGHNT, CDR2 YYREEE (reference sequence). J was trimmed by 5 bases and V by 2 bases; bases with no gene match: 14. CDR3 length: 17 residues. CDR3 nucleotides: TGTGCCAGCAGCTTCGGAGGGACTAGGGGGGAGGTGGAGACCCAGTACTTC. Encoded protein: CASSFGGTRGEVETQYF.

The chain recombines TRBV5-5 with TRBJ1-1, with a weak D call TRBD1 (5 bases). V lost 4 bases, J lost 0 bases, and 16 bases lay in between. The CDR3 spans 16 residues. The germline V gene has CDR1 SGHKS and CDR2 YYEKEE (reference sequence). The CDR3 coding sequence is TGTGCCAGCAGCGGGGGGACTACTGGGGTGAACACTGAAGCTTTCTTT. Its protein is CASSGGTTGVNTEAFF. Using reference TRBV5-5 and TRBJ1-1 for the parts outside the CDR3, the full variable domain is DAGVTQSPTHLIKTRGQQVTLRCSPISGHKSVSWYQQVLGQGPQFIFQYYEKEERGRGNFPDRFSARQFPNYSSELNVNALLLGDSALYLCASSGGTTGVNTEAFFGQGTRLTVV.

The V gene is TRBV6-1, the J gene TRBJ1-2; tentative D call: TRBD1 (5 bases). Germline V CDR1 and CDR2: MNHNS, SASEGT. V lost 1 base to trimming and J lost 4 bases, with 7 bases between them. The CDR3 contains 13 residues. This CDR3 is CASSEEGLYGYTF. CDR3 nucleotide sequence: TGTGCCAGCAGTGAAGAGGGGCTCTATGGCTACACCTTC.

The CDR3 spells CASSRDSNTEAFF. CDR3 bases: TGCGCCAGCAGTCGGGACTCGAACACTGAAGCTTTCTTT. The V call is TRBV5-1, the J call TRBJ1-1; the D gene is possibly TRBD1 (5 bases). V lost 5 bases and J lost 1, with 9 bases in between. Germline V CDR1 and CDR2: SGHRS, YFSETQ. The CDR3 totals 13 residues.

The genes are TRBV2 and TRBJ1-4; possible D gene TRBD1, 5 bases. Germline V gene lookup returns CDR1 SNHLY and CDR2 FYNNEI. The CDR3 is 14 amino acids. V was cut by 4 bases and J by 3 bases, with 9 bases left in between. CDR3 in DNA: TGTGCCAGCAGTGTTGAAGGGGCTAATGAAAAACTGTTTTTT. Translation: CASSVEGANEKLFF.

The CDR3 here is CASSVSPQHYWVDGYTF. DNA for the CDR3: TGTGCCAGCAGCGTAAGCCCCCAACACTATTGGGTGGATGGCTACACCTTC. The genes are TRBV7-9 and TRBJ1-2, with unresolved D. Germline V lookup: CDR1 SEHNR, CDR2 FQNEAQ (reference sequence). V lost 5 bases to trimming and J lost 6 bases, with 25 bases between them. The CDR3 is 17 amino acids. The complete variable domain, with remaining parts taken from reference TRBV7-9 and TRBJ1-2, reads DTGVSQNPRHKITKRGQNVTFRCDPISEHNRLYWYRQTLGQGPEFLTYFQNEAQLEKSRLLSDRFSAERPKGSFSTLEIQRTEQGDSAMYLCASSVSPQHYWVDGYTFGSGTRLTVV.

This clone was seen once. The V call is TRBV6-5, the J call TRBJ2-7, with 7 nucleotides matching TRBD2. The ends lost 5 bases at V and 1 base at J; junction bases unmatched: 2. The CDR3 extends over 13 amino acids. The V gene's germline CDR1 is MNHEY and CDR2 SVGAGI. The CDR3 DNA follows: TGTGCCAGCAGTAGGACTAGTTCCTACGAGCAGTACTTC. It encodes CASSRTSSYEQYF.

V gene TRBV9 combines with J gene TRBJ2-3; 13 bases agree with TRBD2. The CDR3 consists of 16 residues. V lost 4 bases to trimming and J lost 6 bases; unmatched junction nucleotides: 8. Germline CDR1 SGDLS, CDR2 YYNGEE. CDR3 region: CASSILLAGGLDTQYF. The CDR3 nucleotides are TGTGCCAGCAGCATCCTACTAGCGGGGGGGCTCGATACGCAGTATTTT.

The chain recombines TRBV18 with TRBJ1-1; no firm D call. V shed 4 bases and J shed 1 base, with 10 bases lying between them. The CDR3 runs 14 residues. CDR1 and CDR2 (germline): KGHSH, LQKENI. The CDR3 sequence: CASSRDSGNTEAFF. The CDR3 region has the DNA TGTGCCAGCTCACGAGACTCGGGGAACACTGAAGCTTTCTTT.

A word on this clone: This may come from a read error, since a much larger clone is one base off. The chain recombines TRBV7-3 with TRBJ2-3; a weak D match, TRBD2 (6 bases). V was cut by 2 bases and J by 1 base, with 7 bases left in between. Germline CDR1 SGHTA, CDR2 FQGTGA. This CDR3 region has 14 residues. The CDR3 DNA is TGTGCCAGCAGCTTAGCGGGACGCACAGATACGCAGTATTTT. Residues: CASSLAGRTDTQYF.

The chain uses TRBV7-9 and TRBJ1-2; weak D call: TRBD1 (5 bases). This CDR3 region has 15 residues. Germline assignment: CDR1 SEHNR and CDR2 FQNEAQ (reference sequence). V was pared by 0 bases and J by 3 bases, with 11 bases between. The CDR3 loop is CASSLALGVDYGYTF. For the CDR3, the DNA is TGTGCCAGCAGCTTAGCGCTAGGGGTCGACTATGGCTACACCTTC.

The gene calls are TRBV6-1 and TRBJ2-7; D not certain. Germline CDR1 is MNHNS and CDR2 is SASEGT. Trimming left V 4 bases short and J 1 base short, with 17 bases between. The CDR3 is made up of 16 amino acids. CDR3 loop: CASSVDPIRSSYEQYF. CDR3 sequence (DNA): TGTGCCAGCAGTGTTGATCCGATCAGAAGTTCCTACGAGCAGTACTTC.

V gene TRBV5-8 combines with J gene TRBJ2-3; 10 bases are a match to TRBD1. Germline V gene lookup returns CDR1 SGHTS and CDR2 YDEGEE. Trimming took 4 bases from V and 5 from J; bases not matched to a gene: 4. There are 14 residues in the CDR3. Here the CDR3 DNA reads TGTGCCAGCAGCCGACAGGGGGCTAAAGATACGCAGTATTTT. The encoded protein is CASSRQGAKDTQYF.

The gene calls are TRBV7-3 and TRBJ2-1; TRBD2 aligns across 9 bases. The CDR3 has 17 residues. With 5 bases clipped from V and 14 bases from J, the junction kept 22 bases outside the gene matches. Germline values: CDR1 SGHTA, CDR2 FQGTGA. The CDR3 loop is CASSLPGLASSSEEEFF. The CDR3 DNA follows: TGTGCCAGCAGCCTACCCGGACTAGCGTCTTCTTCGGAGGAAGAGTTCTTC.

The chain uses TRBV29-1 and TRBJ1-2, with 11 bases fitting TRBD1. Germline V gene data show CDR1 as SQVTM and CDR2 as ANQGSEA. V was clipped by 3 bases and J by 8 bases; unmatched bases: 5. The CDR3 extends over 13 amino acids. Here the CDR3 reads CSVEGQGVGGYTF. The DNA of the CDR3 is TGCAGCGTTGAGGGACAGGGGGTAGGAGGCTACACCTTC.

CDR3 coding DNA: TGTGCCAGTAGTGACGGGACAAGGCGGGAAAAACTGTTTTTT. The encoded protein is CASSDGTRREKLFF. This rearrangement joins TRBV19 to TRBJ1-4, with D possibly matching TRBD1 (6 bases). Germline values: CDR1 LNHDA, CDR2 SQIVND (reference sequence). The V end lost 5 bases, the J end lost 8 bases, and 15 bases lay between the germline ends. The CDR3 contains 14 residues.